The 20 T cell receptor beta chains below all came from one sample that was sequenced in a study of CD8 T cells in acute hepatitis C reinfection. Here immunoSEQ multiplex PCR was the method, and the copy in TCRdb shows in-frame clones only, minus some. The sample shows 30,000 to 45,000 clones, 80% to 90% of them seen only once. Specified time point: naive CD8 control sorted from an acute-time-point sample. Material for sequencing was naive CD8+ T cells from PBMCs. The receptors were sampled from a woman aged 18-29 years who spontaneously cleared hepatitis C infection.

The V and J genes are TRBV4-1 and TRBJ2-1; 7 bases align to TRBD2. Germline V lookup: CDR1 MGHRA, CDR2 YSYEKL. The CDR3 has 13 amino acids. V lost 8 bases to trimming and J lost 5 bases; unmatched junction nucleotides: 6. Written as DNA, the CDR3 is TGCGCCAGCGCCTCTCTAGCGGACAATGAGCAGTTCTTC. This translates into CASASLADNEQFF.

This clone was seen just once. Germline and junction disagree at one end, which may indicate a read error. The rearrangement uses TRBV7-3 and TRBJ2-7, with TRBD1 as a possible D gene (5 bases). Germline V gene data show CDR1 as SGHTA and CDR2 as FQGTGA. This CDR3 region has 13 residues. CDR3 nucleotides: TGTGCCAGCAGCCCAGGGCTCTCCCACGAGCAGTACTTC. The encoded protein is CASSPGLSHEQYF.

This clone was detected a few times. The chain couples TRBV2 to TRBJ1-5; D might be TRBD1 (5 bases). The V gene lost 7 bases and the J gene lost 4 bases, with 11 bases spanning the gap. CDR3 length: 13 amino acids. Germline lookup yields CDR1 SNHLY and CDR2 FYNNEI. The CDR3 region has the DNA TGTGCCAGCACCCTATCAGGGAATCAGCCCCAGCATTTT. It translates to CASTLSGNQPQHF.

This chain joins TRBV21-1 and TRBJ2-1; TRBD2 reflects the table's D call only, with no check against the DNA. TRBV21-1 has pseudogene status. This CDR3 region has 18 residues. The CDR3 bases are TGTGCCAGCAGCTGGAGACTAGCGGGAGATCGGGGGACGAATGAGCAGTTCTTC. It is translated as CASSWRLAGDRGTNEQFF.

This clone came up once. The J gene is TRBJ2-7, the V gene TRBV5-4; D might be TRBD2 (6 bases). The CDR3 is made up of 12 amino acids. Germline lookup yields CDR1 SGHNT and CDR2 YYREEE (reference sequence). Trimming left V 0 bases short and J 7 bases short, with 8 bases between. The CDR3 sequence is CASSLVAGEQYF. The DNA for the CDR3 is TGTGCCAGCAGCTTGGTGGCGGGAGAGCAGTACTTC. The entire variable domain, with the rest obtained from reference TRBV5-4 and TRBJ2-7, is as follows: ETGVTQSPTHLIKTRGQQVTLRCSSQSGHNTVSWYQQALGQGPQFIFQYYREEENGRGNFPPRFSGLQFPNYSSELNVNALELDDSALYLCASSLVAGEQYFGPGTRLTVT.

The CDR3 region has the DNA TGTGCCAGCAGTGCCGGGACAGGGACAGACGAGCAGTACTTC. Translation: CASSAGTGTDEQYF. The V gene is TRBV6-5, the J gene TRBJ2-7, with 9 bases that match TRBD1. This CDR3 region has 14 residues. Germline V gene data show CDR1 as MNHEY and CDR2 as SVGAGI. The V gene end was trimmed by 5 bases and the J gene end by 5 bases; junction bases not matched to a gene: 7.

The V call is TRBV5-1, the J call TRBJ2-7, with D possibly called TRBD1 or TRBD2 (5 bases each). V dropped 3 bases and J dropped 0 bases, with 10 bases sitting between them. Germline CDR1 is SGHRS and CDR2 is YFSETQ. The CDR3 is 14 amino acids. CDR3 amino acids: CASSSGTISYEQYF. The CDR3 nucleotides are TGCGCCAGCAGCTCCGGGACCATCTCCTACGAGCAGTACTTC. The complete variable domain, with remaining parts taken from reference TRBV5-1 and TRBJ2-7, reads KAGVTQTPRYLIKTRGQQVTLSCSPISGHRSVSWYQQTPGQGLQFLFEYFSETQRNKGNFPGRFSGRQFSNSRSEMNVSTLELGDSALYLCASSSGTISYEQYFGPGTRLTVT.

The chain combines TRBV7-3 with TRBJ2-7; TRBD2 matches 12 bases. Germline CDR1 is SGHTA and CDR2 is FQGTGA. The V segment lost 1 base and the J segment 1 base; nucleotides outside the gene matches: 2. The CDR3 spans 16 residues. The CDR3 reads CASSLIGTSGSYEQYF. Written as DNA, the CDR3 is TGTGCCAGCAGCTTAATTGGGACTAGCGGGTCCTACGAGCAGTACTTC.

This clone was seen more than once but under ten times. This chain connects TRBV2 to TRBJ1-2, with 8 bases identical to TRBD1. The trim removed 10 bases at V and 2 bases at J, leaving 15 bases unmatched. CDR1 and CDR2 from the germline V gene are SNHLY and FYNNEI. The CDR3 loop spans 16 amino acids. Here the CDR3 DNA reads TGTGCCATCTACCCTTCCTTGGGACAGGAGAACTATGGCTACACCTTC. This gives the protein CAIYPSLGQENYGYTF.

The chain couples TRBV7-3 to TRBJ2-1, with TRBD1 identical over 7 bases. The CDR3 extends over 14 amino acids. Trimming took 6 bases from V and 10 from J; bases not matched to a gene: 12. CDR1 SGHTA and CDR2 FQGTGA come from the germline V gene. CDR3 amino acids: CASSQGDGTGEQFF. In nucleotides, the CDR3 is TGTGCCAGCAGTCAGGGGGACGGCACGGGAGAGCAGTTCTTC.

The V and J genes are TRBV4-1 and TRBJ1-2; D gene ambiguous. The V end lost 3 bases, the J end lost 8 bases, and 10 bases lay between the germline ends. CDR3 size: 12 residues. Germline V gene sequence: CDR1 MGHRA, CDR2 YSYEKL. CDR3 amino acids: CASSQSPDGYTF. Written as DNA, the CDR3 is TGCGCCAGCAGCCAGAGCCCAGACGGCTACACCTTC.

The chain combines TRBV27 with TRBJ2-4; weak D call: TRBD1 (6 bases). Looked up from germline, CDR1 is MNHEY and CDR2 is SMNVEV (reference sequence). V gave up 2 bases and J gave up 0 bases, with 8 bases separating them. This CDR3 spans 15 amino acids. CDR3 DNA sequence: TGTGCCAGCAGTTTAACAGGGATAGCCAAAAACATTCAGTACTTC. Residues: CASSLTGIAKNIQYF.

As DNA, the CDR3 is TGTGCCAGCAGTTTGGGGAGGGGGCTCGCCAAAAACATTCAGTACTTC. Translation gives CASSLGRGLAKNIQYF. The chain carries TRBV27 and TRBJ2-4; perhaps D is TRBD1 or TRBD2 (7 bases each). The CDR3 has 16 residues. Per germline, CDR1 MNHEY and CDR2 SMNVEV (reference sequence). Trimming left V 3 bases short and J 1 base short, with 13 bases between.

The chain carries TRBV13 and TRBJ2-1, with TRBD1 as a possible D gene (7 bases). The CDR3 loop spans 17 amino acids. V was trimmed by 4 bases and J by 1 base, leaving 17 bases between them. Germline CDR1 PRHDT, CDR2 FYEKMQ (reference sequence). In DNA form, the CDR3 reads TGTGCCAGCAGCTCAGGGGGGAGCGCACCATCCTACAATGAGCAGTTCTTC. This gives the protein CASSSGGSAPSYNEQFF. Using reference TRBV13 and TRBJ2-1 for the parts outside the CDR3, the full variable domain is AAGVIQSPRHLIKEKRETATLKCYPIPRHDTVYWYQQGPGQDPQFLISFYEKMQSDKGSIPDRFSAQQFSDYHSELNMSSLELGDSALYFCASSSGGSAPSYNEQFFGPGTRLTVL.

This chain connects TRBV7-3 to TRBJ2-3, with 12 bases matching TRBD2. Germline values: CDR1 SGHTA, CDR2 FQGTGA. V trimming: 5 bases; J trimming: 1 base; junction bases outside the gene matches: 1. This CDR3 is built from 15 residues. The CDR3 loop reads CASSRTSGGTDTQYF. DNA of the CDR3: TGTGCCAGCAGCCGGACTAGCGGGGGCACAGATACGCAGTATTTT. The full variable domain, with the rest looked up from reference TRBV7-3 and TRBJ2-3, is GAGVSQTPSNKVTEKGKYVELRCDPISGHTALYWYRQSLGQGPEFLIYFQGTGAADDSGLPNDRFFAVRPEGSVSTLKIQRTERGDSAVYLCASSRTSGGTDTQYFGPGTRLTVL.

The chain links TRBV9 to TRBJ2-3; no reliable D call. Trimming stripped 2 bases from V and 4 bases from J, with 5 bases between. This CDR3 has 12 amino acids. Germline V gene sequence: CDR1 SGDLS, CDR2 YYNGEE. The chain's CDR3 is CASSVYPDTQYF. The DNA of the CDR3 is TGTGCCAGCAGCGTTTATCCAGATACGCAGTATTTT.

This chain joins TRBV7-9 and TRBJ2-1; TRBD1 matches 10 bases. V gave up 5 bases and J gave up 8 bases; unmatched junction bases: 18. Germline CDR1 and CDR2: SEHNR and FQNEAQ (reference sequence). This CDR3 contains 18 residues. The chain's CDR3 is CASSPLLQTGGPGHEQFF. The CDR3 DNA is TGTGCCAGCAGCCCCTTACTCCAGACAGGGGGCCCGGGGCATGAGCAGTTCTTC.

The CDR3 nucleotides are TGTGCCAGCAGCCAACCAAGACTAGAGGGTAATGAGCAGTTCTTC. Protein: CASSQPRLEGNEQFF. V usage is TRBV6-5 and J usage is TRBJ2-1; tentatively, D is TRBD2 (6 bases). This CDR3 contains 15 residues. With 6 bases removed from V and 7 bases from J, the gap between germline ends came to 19 bases. Looked up from germline, CDR1 is MNHEY and CDR2 is SVGAGI.

This clone has just a few counts. The chain employs TRBV27 and TRBJ2-7, with D perhaps given as TRBD1 or TRBD2 (7 bases each). There are 12 residues in the CDR3. Germline CDR1 and CDR2: MNHEY and SMNVEV (reference sequence). Trimming removed 5 bases from V and 6 bases from J, with 11 bases in between. Here the CDR3 DNA reads TGTGCCAGCAGTGACAGGGAGGGCGAGCAGTACTTC. It specifies CASSDREGEQYF.

V gene TRBV25-1 combines with J gene TRBJ2-1, with 8 bases fitting TRBD2. V shed 5 bases and J 4 bases; nucleotides not matched to a gene: 13. The CDR3 covers 17 residues. The germline gives CDR1 MGHDK, CDR2 SYGVNS. The CDR3 DNA reads as TGTGCCAGCAGTTTGAAAACGCGGGAGGCCGATTACAATGAGCAGTTCTTC. This gives the protein CASSLKTREADYNEQFF.